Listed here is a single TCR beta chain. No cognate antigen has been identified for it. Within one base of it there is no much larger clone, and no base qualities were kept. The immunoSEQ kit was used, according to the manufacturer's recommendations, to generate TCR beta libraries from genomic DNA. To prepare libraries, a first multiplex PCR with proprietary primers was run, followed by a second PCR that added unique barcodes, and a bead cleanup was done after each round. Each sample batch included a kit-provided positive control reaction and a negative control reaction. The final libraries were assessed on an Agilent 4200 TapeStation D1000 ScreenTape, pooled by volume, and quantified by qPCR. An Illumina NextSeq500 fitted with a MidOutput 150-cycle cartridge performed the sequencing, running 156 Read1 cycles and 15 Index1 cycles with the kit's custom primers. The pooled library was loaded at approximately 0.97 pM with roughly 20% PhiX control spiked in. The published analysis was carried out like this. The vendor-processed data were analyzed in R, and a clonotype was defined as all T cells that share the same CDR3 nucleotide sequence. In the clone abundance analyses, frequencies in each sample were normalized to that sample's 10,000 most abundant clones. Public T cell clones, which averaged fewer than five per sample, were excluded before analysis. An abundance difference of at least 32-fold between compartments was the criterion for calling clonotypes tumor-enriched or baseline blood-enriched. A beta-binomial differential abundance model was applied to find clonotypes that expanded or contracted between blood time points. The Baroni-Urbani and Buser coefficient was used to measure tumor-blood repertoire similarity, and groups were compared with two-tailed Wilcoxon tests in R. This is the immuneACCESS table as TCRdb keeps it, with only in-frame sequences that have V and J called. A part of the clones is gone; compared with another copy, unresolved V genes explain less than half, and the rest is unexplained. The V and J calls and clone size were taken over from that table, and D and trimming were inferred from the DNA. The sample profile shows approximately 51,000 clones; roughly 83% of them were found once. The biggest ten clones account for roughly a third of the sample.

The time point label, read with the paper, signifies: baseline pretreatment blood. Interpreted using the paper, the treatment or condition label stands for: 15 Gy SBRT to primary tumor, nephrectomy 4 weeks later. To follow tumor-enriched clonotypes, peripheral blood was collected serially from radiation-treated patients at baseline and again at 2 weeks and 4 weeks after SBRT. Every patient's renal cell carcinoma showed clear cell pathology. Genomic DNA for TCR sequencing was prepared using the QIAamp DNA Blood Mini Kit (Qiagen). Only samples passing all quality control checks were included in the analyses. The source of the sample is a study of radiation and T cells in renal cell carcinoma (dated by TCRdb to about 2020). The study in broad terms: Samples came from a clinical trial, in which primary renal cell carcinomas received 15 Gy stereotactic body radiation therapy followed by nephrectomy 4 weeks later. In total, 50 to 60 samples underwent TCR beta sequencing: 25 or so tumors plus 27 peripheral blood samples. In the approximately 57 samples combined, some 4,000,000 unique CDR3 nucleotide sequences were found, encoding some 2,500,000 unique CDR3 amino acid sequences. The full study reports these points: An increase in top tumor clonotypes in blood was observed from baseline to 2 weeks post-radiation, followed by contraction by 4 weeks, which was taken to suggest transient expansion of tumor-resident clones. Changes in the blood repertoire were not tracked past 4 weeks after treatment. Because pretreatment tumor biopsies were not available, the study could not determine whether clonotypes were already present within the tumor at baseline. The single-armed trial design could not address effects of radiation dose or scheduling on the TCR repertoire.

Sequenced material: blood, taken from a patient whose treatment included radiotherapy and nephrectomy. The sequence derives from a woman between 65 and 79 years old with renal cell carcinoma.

The DNA sequence reads TGTGCCAGCAGCCCTGGGGGTAGCTGGGACGAGCAGTACTTC. This encodes CASSPGGSWDEQYF. The chain joins TRBV7-9 to TRBJ2-7, with the D call perhaps TRBD1 or TRBD2, each one matching 5 bases. Per the germline V gene (reference sequence), SEHNR is the CDR1 and FQNEAQ is the CDR2. Measured from the cysteine to the phenylalanine, the CDR3 is 14 residues long. Only the CDR3 region is kept as DNA, spanning 42 bases read in frame from base 1. Cut back by 5 bases and 5 bases, the V and J ends lie 16 bases apart.